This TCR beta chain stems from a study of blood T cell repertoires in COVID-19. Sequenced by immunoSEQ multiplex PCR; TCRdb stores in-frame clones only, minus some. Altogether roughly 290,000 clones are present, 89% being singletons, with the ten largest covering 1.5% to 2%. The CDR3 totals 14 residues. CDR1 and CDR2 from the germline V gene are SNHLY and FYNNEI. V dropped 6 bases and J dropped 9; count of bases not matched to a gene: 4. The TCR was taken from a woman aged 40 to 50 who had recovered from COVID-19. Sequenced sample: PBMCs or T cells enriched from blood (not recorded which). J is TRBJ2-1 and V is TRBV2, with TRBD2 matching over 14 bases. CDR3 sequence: CASRPGLAGVEQFF. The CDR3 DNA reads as TGTGCCAGCAGGCCGGGACTAGCGGGAGTTGAGCAGTTCTTC.